This is a list of T cell receptor beta chains from one sample in a study of early stage breast cancer tumors. TCRdb's copy holds only in-frame clones and misses some; the assay was immunoSEQ multiplex PCR. The sample has some 58,000 clones, around three quarters seen once. The sequenced sample consisted of blood. These receptors were obtained from a person in their thirties with breast cancer. CDR3s include the opening cysteine and the closing phenylalanine or tryptophan. The D gene is left open where the match is weak. Clone sizes are given selectively: once, few, many, or a class where the clone is expanded.

J gene,V gene,clone size,D gene,CDR3 protein,CDR3 DNA
TRBJ2-6,TRBV11-2,NA,NA,CASSPFPGANVLTF,TGTGCCAGCAGCCCATTTCCCGGGGCCAACGTCCTGACTTTC
TRBJ2-2,TRBV27,NA,NA,CASTPYSGSLGGELFF,TGTGCCAGCACTCCGTATTCAGGGAGTTTGGGCGGGGAGCTGTTTTTT
TRBJ2-7,TRBV7-9,once,NA,CASRGQNYEQYF,TGTGCCAGCCGGGGGCAAAACTACGAGCAGTACTTC
TRBJ2-7,TRBV6-6,NA,NA,CASSFGSLDEQYF,TGTGCCAGCAGTTTCGGGAGTCTCGACGAGCAGTACTTC
TRBJ2-1,TRBV6-4,NA,TRBD2,CASSGTSGEYNEQFF,TGTGCCAGCAGTGGGACTAGCGGGGAATACAATGAGCAGTTCTTC
TRBJ2-6,TRBV19,NA,NA,CASSIGRSGANVLTF,TGTGCCAGTAGTATAGGGCGCTCTGGGGCCAACGTCCTGACTTTC
TRBJ2-7,TRBV7-9,NA,NA,CASSAGTSSLEQYF,TGTGCCAGCAGCGCGGGGACTTCCTCCCTCGAGCAGTACTTC
TRBJ2-2,TRBV6-4,NA,NA,CASKSGEDTGELFF,TGTGCCTCCAAGTCCGGGGAGGACACCGGGGAGCTGTTTTTT
TRBJ2-1,TRBV25-1,NA,TRBD2,CASSDFGLGEQFF,TGTGCCAGCAGTGATTTCGGACTAGGTGAGCAGTTCTTC
TRBJ2-7,TRBV2,NA,NA,CASSEILDSYEQYF,TGTGCCAGCAGTGAAATTTTAGACTCCTACGAGCAGTACTTC
TRBJ2-5,TRBV5-5,NA,TRBD2,CASSRTSGIQETQYF,TGTGCCAGCAGCCGGACTAGCGGGATACAAGAGACCCAGTACTTC
TRBJ1-2,TRBV14,NA,NA,CASSPSIGYGYTF,TGTGCCAGCAGCCCCTCGATTGGCTATGGCTACACCTTC
TRBJ1-6,TRBV4-2,NA,NA,CASSQVLSEVLSF,TGTGCCAGCAGCCAAGTGCTTAGTGAGGTCTTAAGCTTT
TRBJ2-1,TRBV12-5,NA,NA,CASGLVVTTETAHNEQFF,TGTGCTAGTGGTTTGGTGGTTACTACCGAAACCGCCCACAATGAGCAGTTCTTC
TRBJ2-1,TRBV9,NA,TRBD2,CASSGSGRGFNEQFF,TGTGCCAGCAGCGGTAGCGGGAGGGGGTTCAATGAGCAGTTCTTC
TRBJ1-1,TRBV7-9,NA,NA,CASSFIAGSTEAFF,TGTGCCAGCAGCTTCATAGCGGGATCCACTGAAGCTTTCTTT
TRBJ1-2,TRBV7-6,NA,TRBD1,CASSRQPPGTGYYGYTF,TGTGCCAGCAGCCGGCAACCGCCCGGGACAGGGTACTATGGCTACACCTTC
TRBJ2-5,TRBV30,NA,NA,CAWSVSGGETQYF,TGTGCCTGGAGTGTTTCAGGGGGGGAGACCCAGTACTTC
TRBJ2-7,TRBV20-1,NA,NA,CSAWTKYEQYF,TGCAGTGCTTGGACTAAGTACGAGCAGTACTTC
TRBJ2-1,TRBV19,NA,TRBD2,CASSRRLAGVNEQFF,TGTGCCAGTAGCCGACGACTAGCGGGAGTCAATGAGCAGTTCTTC
TRBJ2-7,TRBV6-1,few,TRBD2,CASSEGGLAYEQYF,TGTGCCAGCAGTGAAGGGGGACTAGCCTACGAGCAGTACTTC
TRBJ2-2,TRBV19,NA,NA,CASSPPGLPTGELFF,TGTGCCAGTAGTCCCCCGGGACTCCCTACCGGGGAGCTGTTTTTT
TRBJ2-3,TRBV7-2,NA,NA,CASSPGLVGADTQYF,TGTGCCAGCAGCCCCGGACTCGTCGGGGCAGATACGCAGTATTTT
TRBJ1-4,TRBV6-5,NA,NA,CASSPDLGGNEKLFF,TGTGCCAGCAGCCCCGACTTGGGGGGAAATGAAAAACTGTTTTTT
TRBJ1-6,TRBV25-1,NA,NA,CASSEIVTGLMYSPLHF,TGTGCCAGCAGTGAAATCGTCACAGGGCTTATGTATTCACCCCTCCACTTT
TRBJ2-1,TRBV5-8,NA,NA,CASSLAGGGYYNEQFF,TGTGCCAGCAGCTTGGCCGGAGGGGGATACTACAATGAGCAGTTCTTC
TRBJ2-1,TRBV7-3,NA,TRBD2,CASSPSAAGGVYNEQFF,TGTGCCAGCAGCCCCTCCGCGGCGGGAGGCGTCTACAATGAGCAGTTCTTC
TRBJ2-7,TRBV6-1,NA,TRBD1,CASRPGQGDEQYF,TGTGCCAGCAGACCGGGACAGGGTGACGAGCAGTACTTC
TRBJ1-4,TRBV6-1,NA,NA,CASQDFSQLFF,TGTGCCAGCCAGGACTTTAGCCAACTGTTTTTT
TRBJ1-4,TRBV5-1,NA,NA,CASSVGSTNEKLFF,TGCGCCAGCAGCGTTGGGTCTACGAATGAAAAACTGTTTTTT
TRBJ1-1,TRBV7-8,NA,NA,CASSLRARKGLKTEAFF,TGTGCCAGCAGCTTACGGGCTCGGAAGGGGCTTAAAACTGAAGCTTTCTTT
TRBJ2-3,TRBV5-6,once,NA,CASSSRLYTDTQYF,TGTGCCAGCAGCTCGCGACTTTACACAGATACGCAGTATTTT
TRBJ2-7,TRBV6-6,NA,NA,CASSYYGTEYEQYF,TGTGCCAGCAGTTACTACGGGACCGAGTACGAGCAGTACTTC